These 3 T cell receptor beta chains came from one sample sequenced in a study of blood T cell repertoires in COVID-19. Measured with immunoSEQ multiplex PCR; TCRdb has only the in-frame clones, and not every one. The sample includes around 280,000 clones, 87% of them seen just once. The sample consisted of PBMCs or T cells enriched from blood (not recorded which). These TCRs come from a woman between 40 and 50 years old who had recovered from COVID-19.

The rearrangement links TRBV28 to TRBJ2-7, with a tentative D call TRBD2 (5 bases). This CDR3 contains 12 residues. Trimming removed 7 bases from V and 0 bases from J, with 7 bases in between. Germline V gene sequence: CDR1 MDHEN, CDR2 SYDVKM. CDR3 region: CASTGNSYEQYF. Here the CDR3 DNA reads TGTGCCAGCACCGGGAACTCCTACGAGCAGTACTTC.

The gene calls are TRBV30 and TRBJ2-5, with a possible D match to TRBD2 (6 bases). CDR1 is GTSNPN, CDR2 SVGIG, per germline (reference sequence). Trimming cost V 1 base and J 5 bases, with 17 bases left between them. This CDR3 is built from 15 residues. CDR3: CAWSETGVPAETQYF. The CDR3 nucleotides are TGTGCCTGGAGTGAGACGGGGGTCCCCGCGGAGACCCAGTACTTC.

The CDR3: CASSLPPNQEQFF. In DNA, the CDR3 is TGTGCCAGCAGTTTACCCCCCAATCAAGAGCAGTTCTTC. The chain combines TRBV12-3 or TRBV12-4 with TRBJ2-1; D is ambiguous. This CDR3 is built from 13 residues. Trimming removed 2 bases at V and 10 bases at J, with 12 bases between.